The next 10 T cell receptor beta chains were all read from a single sample in a study of cytomegalovirus exposure and HLA in healthy donors. PCR was performed using 60 Vbeta and 13 Jbeta primers. The assay was immunoSEQ multiplex PCR, and TCRdb's table has in-frame clones only and misses some. The sample includes around 150,000 clones, about 75% of them seen just once. Sequenced material: PBMCs. The receptor source for this set is a man younger than 35 in good health and CMV-seropositive.

The rearrangement joins TRBV7-6 to TRBJ2-5; TRBD2 is a possible D gene (6 bases). V lost 5 bases to trimming and J lost 4 bases, with 20 bases between them. The length of the CDR3 is 16 residues. Looked up from germline, CDR1 is SGHVS and CDR2 is FNYEAQ. The CDR3 nucleotides are TGTGCCAGCAGCCGGGGGTCCGCCACAGTCGCAGAGACCCAGTACTTC. Translated, it gives CASSRGSATVAETQYF.

The CDR3 region is CASSLATGLWNEQFF. The DNA for the CDR3 is TGTGCCAGCAGTTTAGCGACAGGCCTTTGGAATGAGCAGTTCTTC. The rearrangement links TRBV28 to TRBJ2-1; tentative D call: TRBD1 (6 bases). The V end was cut by 2 bases, the J end by 7 bases, with 15 bases between. The CDR3 totals 15 residues. Germline assignment: CDR1 MDHEN and CDR2 SYDVKM.

The count of this clone is one. V gene TRBV28 combines with J gene TRBJ1-2, with D uncertain. CDR3 length equals 10 residues. V was pared by 4 bases and J by 5 bases, with 2 bases between. CDR1 is MDHEN and CDR2 is SYDVKM in the germline V gene. CDR3 sequence: CASSSYGYTF. The CDR3 DNA follows: TGTGCCAGCAGTTCATATGGCTACACCTTC.

This clone is a singleton in its sample. This sequence joins TRBV5-1 and TRBJ1-3; D remains unclear. V was shortened by 4 bases and J by 2 bases, with 19 bases between the two germline ends. The V gene's germline CDR1 is SGHRS and CDR2 YFSETQ. The CDR3 extends over 17 amino acids. The DNA of the CDR3 is TGCGCCAGCAGCCCCAAAACGTCCTATGAAACTGGAAACACCATATATTTT. Translation gives CASSPKTSYETGNTIYF.

The chain joins TRBV5-1 to TRBJ2-3; 8 nucleotides align to TRBD2. CDR1 and CDR2 from the germline V gene are SGHRS and YFSETQ. The ends lost 4 bases at V and 0 bases at J; junction bases unmatched: 4. CDR3 length: 15 amino acids. The CDR3 is CASSHSGISTDTQYF. As DNA, the CDR3 is TGCGCCAGCAGCCATAGCGGGATTAGCACAGATACGCAGTATTTT.

The J gene is TRBJ1-1, the V gene TRBV9; maybe TRBD1 (5 bases). The ends were cut back, 4 bases at V and 4 bases at J, with 17 bases in the middle. Looked up from germline, CDR1 is SGDLS and CDR2 is YYNGEE. This CDR3 contains 15 residues. The CDR3: CASSLRPGGGTEAFF. DNA of the CDR3: TGTGCCAGCAGCTTAAGGCCGGGGGGAGGCACTGAAGCTTTCTTT.

The CDR3 coding sequence is TGTGCCAGCAGCTTGACTAGCTATTCCTACAATGAGCAGTTCTTC. This translates into CASSLTSYSYNEQFF. V and J are TRBV2 and TRBJ2-1; 7 positions match TRBD2. The germline V gene encodes CDR1 SNHLY and CDR2 FYNNEI. The ends lost 6 bases at V and 1 base at J; junction bases unmatched: 6. The CDR3 has 15 amino acids. Together with reference TRBV2 and TRBJ2-1, the CDR3 gives the full variable domain: EPEVTQTPSHQVTQMGQEVILRCVPISNHLYFYWYRQILGQKVEFLVSFYNNEISEKSEIFDDQFSVERPDGSNFTLKIRSTKLEDSAMYFCASSLTSYSYNEQFFGPGTRLTVL.

This clone was counted once. The chain uses TRBV5-4 and TRBJ2-3; maybe TRBD2 (6 bases). Deletions cut 2 bases from V and 9 bases from J, with 13 bases between. CDR3 size: 13 residues. Germline loops: CDR1 SGHNT, CDR2 YYREEE (reference sequence). The CDR3 here is CASSFRSEGTQYF. CDR3 in DNA: TGTGCCAGCAGCTTCCGGTCGGAGGGAACGCAGTATTTT. Using reference TRBV5-4 and TRBJ2-3 for the parts outside the CDR3, the full variable domain is ETGVTQSPTHLIKTRGQQVTLRCSSQSGHNTVSWYQQALGQGPQFIFQYYREEENGRGNFPPRFSGLQFPNYSSELNVNALELDDSALYLCASSFRSEGTQYFGPGTRLTVL.

The V gene is TRBV7-9, the J gene TRBJ1-1, with D tentatively TRBD1 (5 bases). CDR1 is SEHNR, CDR2 FQNEAQ, per germline (reference sequence). This CDR3 spans 14 amino acids. Trimming pared 1 base from V and 1 base from J, leaving 7 bases between. CDR3 DNA sequence: TGTGCCAGCAGCTTAGGGACAACGAACACTGAAGCTTTCTTT. It yields the protein CASSLGTTNTEAFF. Using reference TRBV7-9 and TRBJ1-1 for the parts outside the CDR3, the full variable domain is DTGVSQNPRHKITKRGQNVTFRCDPISEHNRLYWYRQTLGQGPEFLTYFQNEAQLEKSRLLSDRFSAERPKGSFSTLEIQRTEQGDSAMYLCASSLGTTNTEAFFGQGTRLTVV.

The J gene is TRBJ1-2, the V gene TRBV28; no clear D gene. Between the trimmed V and J ends, which lost 6 bases and 4 bases, there was a span of 9 bases. This CDR3 has 12 residues. Looked up from germline, CDR1 is MDHEN and CDR2 is SYDVKM. CDR3 nucleotide sequence: TGTGCCAGCAGCGGGAGCCTCTATGGCTACACCTTC. Translating gives CASSGSLYGYTF.